Below, 30 T cell receptor beta chains from the same sample are listed, as sequenced in a study of blood T cell repertoires in COVID-19. Assay: immunoSEQ multiplex PCR; the TCRdb copy retains only in-frame clones and omits some. The sample records more than 150,000 clones, nearly 80% being singletons. Sample: PBMCs or T cells enriched from blood (not recorded which). The receptors originated from a man aged 60 to 69 who had been exposed to COVID-19.

The rearrangement joins TRBV30 to TRBJ1-1, with 7 bases that match TRBD1. Germline V gives CDR1 GTSNPN, CDR2 SVGIG (reference sequence). V gave up 3 bases and J gave up 8 bases; unmatched junction bases: 9. The CDR3 length is 13 residues. The CDR3 is CAWRGTGEIEAFF. The CDR3, as DNA: TGTGCCTGGAGGGGAACAGGGGAGATAGAAGCTTTCTTT.

This sequence joins TRBV28 and TRBJ1-1, with D perhaps TRBD1 (6 bases). Germline V gene sequence: CDR1 MDHEN, CDR2 SYDVKM. This CDR3 spans 15 amino acids. Trimming left V 3 bases short and J 4 bases short, with 15 bases between. DNA for the CDR3: TGTGCCAGCAGTTTTATCCGTCAGGGGACCACTGAAGCTTTCTTT. Translating it yields CASSFIRQGTTEAFF. Drawing the rest from reference TRBV28 and TRBJ1-1, the complete variable domain is DVKVTQSSRYLVKRTGEKVFLECVQDMDHENMFWYRQDPGLGLRLIYFSYDVKMKEKGDIPEGYSVSREKKERFSLILESASTNQTSMYLCASSFIRQGTTEAFFGQGTRLTVV.

This chain connects TRBV27 to TRBJ2-7, with a tentative D call TRBD1 (5 bases). Deletions cut 4 bases from V and 2 bases from J, with 15 bases between. Germline assignment: CDR1 MNHEY and CDR2 SMNVEV (reference sequence). CDR3 length: 15 amino acids. This CDR3 reads CASSSWGLATYEQYF. The CDR3, as DNA: TGTGCCAGCAGTTCATGGGGCCTTGCCACCTACGAGCAGTACTTC.

J is TRBJ2-7 and V is TRBV4-3, with TRBD1 as a possible D gene (5 bases). Trimming shortened V by 3 bases and J by 5 bases, and 14 bases separated the two germline ends. The length of the CDR3 is 14 residues. Per germline, CDR1 LGHNA and CDR2 YSLEER. The CDR3 is CASSHRDFPNEQYF. The CDR3 DNA reads TGCGCCAGCAGCCACAGGGATTTCCCGAACGAGCAGTACTTC.

The CDR3 DNA reads TGTGCCAGCACCCCGACAGGGGTTAACTATGGCTACACCTTC. Translation: CASTPTGVNYGYTF. The genes are TRBV5-4 and TRBJ1-2; TRBD1 matches 8 bases. The ends lost 6 bases at V and 1 base at J; junction bases unmatched: 5. The CDR3 runs to 14 residues. Germline CDR1 is SGHNT and CDR2 is YYREEE (reference sequence).

The chain joins TRBV9 to TRBJ2-7; TRBD1 matches 7 bases. The junction had 8 bases not matched to a gene; V was cut back by 3 bases and J by 2 bases. The CDR3 totals 15 residues. Per the germline V gene, CDR1 is SGDLS and CDR2 is YYNGEE. The CDR3 DNA follows: TGTGCCAGCAGCGACTCCGGGACAGACCCCTACGAGCAGTACTTC. Its translation is CASSDSGTDPYEQYF.

The rearrangement uses TRBV13 and TRBJ2-1, with TRBD2 as a possible D gene (6 bases). Germline V gene sequence: CDR1 PRHDT, CDR2 FYEKMQ (reference sequence). This CDR3 is 14 amino acids long. Trimming removed 5 bases at V and 4 bases at J, with 12 bases between. This CDR3 is CASSPGVAYNEQFF. In DNA, the CDR3 is TGTGCCAGCAGCCCGGGAGTGGCTTACAATGAGCAGTTCTTC.

V is TRBV4-1 and J is TRBJ2-7; TRBD2 is a possible D gene (5 bases). Germline CDR1 reads MGHRA; CDR2 reads YSYEKL. The CDR3 extends over 15 amino acids. V lost 0 bases and J lost 2, with 11 bases in between. CDR3 sequence: CASSQERAATYEQYF. DNA for the CDR3: TGCGCCAGCAGCCAAGAGCGGGCCGCAACCTACGAGCAGTACTTC.

This clone was seen only a few times. The CDR3 sequence is CASGSGNTDTQYF. Here the CDR3 DNA reads TGTGCCAGCGGGAGCGGGAACACAGATACGCAGTATTTT. The chain joins TRBV7-9 to TRBJ2-3; 7 nucleotides line up with TRBD2. Germline trimming cut 8 bases from V and 2 bases from J; bases unmatched to any gene: 4. The CDR3 spans 13 residues. CDR1 and CDR2 from the germline V gene are SEHNR and FQNEAQ (reference sequence).

This clone was observed once. V gene TRBV28 combines with J gene TRBJ1-1; D not resolved. V was trimmed by 3 bases and J by 2 bases, leaving 7 bases between them. Germline CDR1 and CDR2: MDHEN and SYDVKM. This CDR3 has 13 amino acids. The CDR3 loop reads CASSFPPNTEAFF. CDR3 bases: TGTGCCAGCAGTTTCCCCCCAAACACTGAAGCTTTCTTT.

Here the CDR3 DNA reads TGCGCCAGCAGCCAGGCTTTGGGCCCCTACGAGCAGTACTTC. This translates into CASSQALGPYEQYF. This rearrangement joins TRBV4-1 to TRBJ2-7; no definite D call. Trimming removed 3 bases at V and 2 bases at J, with 11 bases between. CDR3 length: 14 amino acids. Germline CDR1 is MGHRA and CDR2 is YSYEKL.

This chain uses TRBV19 with TRBJ1-2, with 7 bases that match TRBD1. Germline values: CDR1 LNHDA, CDR2 SQIVND (reference sequence). The CDR3 runs 15 residues. J gave up 4 bases and V 5 bases, and 10 bases lay outside the gene matches. The CDR3 region is CASSSSGGRGYGYTF. The CDR3 nucleotides are TGTGCCAGTAGTTCCTCAGGGGGACGGGGCTATGGCTACACCTTC.

This clone was counted between two and nine times. This rearrangement joins TRBV5-1 to TRBJ1-4; 10 bases agree with TRBD1. Germline loops: CDR1 SGHRS, CDR2 YFSETQ. V gave up 2 bases and J gave up 8 bases; unmatched junction bases: 6. The CDR3 is 15 residues long. DNA for the CDR3: TGCGCCAGCAGCTTACCGGGACAGGGGAGGGAAAAACTGTTTTTT. Translated, it gives CASSLPGQGREKLFF.

The chain carries TRBV10-3 and TRBJ1-5, with D possibly being TRBD1 (5 bases). The germline gives CDR1 ENHRY, CDR2 SYGVKD. CDR3 length: 14 amino acids. Trimming pared 6 bases from V and 9 bases from J, leaving 18 bases between. CDR3 coding DNA: TGTGCCATCAGCGAAGACAGTCAAGAATCGCCCCAGCATTTT. Protein sequence: CAISEDSQESPQHF.

This clone was recorded once. The rearrangement links TRBV19 to TRBJ2-4; 10 bases fit TRBD1. V lost 5 bases and J lost 1; bases outside the gene matches: 5. The CDR3 is 16 amino acids. In germline, CDR1 is LNHDA, CDR2 SQIVND (reference sequence). The DNA for the CDR3 is TGTGCCAGTAGTCCATGGACAGGGGGGGCCAAAAACATTCAGTACTTC. Residues: CASSPWTGGAKNIQYF.

The chain couples TRBV7-2 to TRBJ1-2; D not certain. Trimming removed 6 bases at V and 6 bases at J, with 17 bases between. Germline loops: CDR1 SGHTA, CDR2 FQGNSA. This CDR3 is 14 amino acids long. DNA of the CDR3: TGTGCCAGCAGTTCGGAGACCGGGAGGGATGGCTACACCTTC. Its translation: CASSSETGRDGYTF.

This clone was seen only once. This clone may be a read error of a much larger clone one base away. At the DNA level, this CDR3 is encoded by other sequences in the same sample as well. The chain recombines TRBV19 with TRBJ2-1, with 7 bases fitting TRBD1. Germline CDR1 LNHDA, CDR2 SQIVND (reference sequence). Unmatched junction bases numbered 4, after V lost 5 bases and J lost 0 bases. This CDR3 comprises 15 residues. Here the CDR3 DNA reads TGTGCCAGTAGTCCGGACAGGAGCTCCTACAATGAGCAGTTCTTC. Amino acids: CASSPDRSSYNEQFF. Supplemented by reference TRBV19 and TRBJ2-1, the full variable domain reads DGGITQSPKYLFRKEGQNVTLSCEQNLNHDAMYWYRQDPGQGLRLIYYSQIVNDFQKGDIAEGYSVSREKKESFPLTVTSAQKNPTAFYLCASSPDRSSYNEQFFGPGTRLTVL.

The gene calls are TRBV7-2 and TRBJ2-3; 7 bases agree with TRBD1. Germline CDR1 and CDR2: SGHTA and FQGNSA. The CDR3 totals 13 residues. The ends lost 4 bases at V and 9 bases at J; junction bases unmatched: 7. CDR3 nucleotide sequence: TGTGCCAGCAGCTCAGGGGTAGGGGGCACGCAGTATTTT. Amino acid sequence: CASSSGVGGTQYF.

This chain uses TRBV5-5 with TRBJ2-7, with a weak D call TRBD1 (8 bases). The CDR3 is 14 amino acids. V lost 4 bases and J 7 bases, leaving 18 bases between the germline ends. Germline V gene lookup returns CDR1 SGHKS and CDR2 YYEKEE (reference sequence). Here the CDR3 reads CASSSGTGPREQYF. The CDR3 bases are TGTGCCAGCAGCAGCGGGACAGGCCCAAGGGAGCAGTACTTC.

The chain couples TRBV28 to TRBJ1-1; D perhaps matches TRBD1 (5 bases). Deletions cut 4 bases from V and 7 bases from J, with 13 bases between. The germline V gene has CDR1 MDHEN and CDR2 SYDVKM. The CDR3 covers 13 residues. CDR3: CASSYAPGGEAFF. As DNA, the CDR3 is TGTGCCAGCAGTTACGCCCCCGGGGGTGAAGCTTTCTTT.

The J gene is TRBJ2-7, the V gene TRBV19; D is possibly TRBD1 (6 bases). V lost 0 bases, J lost 0 bases, and 9 bases lay in between. CDR3 size: 15 residues. Germline CDR1 is LNHDA and CDR2 is SQIVND (reference sequence). CDR3 sequence (DNA): TGTGCCAGTAGTATAGAGCAGGGGAGCTCCTACGAGCAGTACTTC. Its translation: CASSIEQGSSYEQYF.

V gene TRBV27 combines with J gene TRBJ2-1; 15 bases fit TRBD2. This CDR3 has 18 residues. The germline gives CDR1 MNHEY, CDR2 SMNVEV (reference sequence). Trimming took 5 bases from V and 0 from J; bases not matched to a gene: 5. CDR3 residues: CASSPRTSGRVSYNEQFF. The DNA of the CDR3 is TGTGCCAGCAGTCCCCGGACTAGCGGGAGGGTCTCCTACAATGAGCAGTTCTTC.

The CDR3 sequence is CASSPGGDNSGNTIYF. The DNA of the CDR3 is TGTGCCAGCTCACCAGGTGGGGACAACTCTGGAAACACCATATATTTT. The rearrangement joins TRBV18 to TRBJ1-3; maybe TRBD1 (6 bases). Germline V gives CDR1 KGHSH, CDR2 LQKENI. The V end was cut by 2 bases, the J end by 0 bases, with 11 bases between. CDR3 length: 16 amino acids.

J is TRBJ2-7 and V is TRBV9; D possibly corresponds to TRBD2 (5 bases). The CDR3 sequence is 16 residues long. The V and J ends lost 0 bases and 0 bases respectively, with 13 bases between them. Germline CDR1 SGDLS, CDR2 YYNGEE. The CDR3 DNA follows: TGTGCCAGCAGCGTAGCAGCTAGCCGGAGCTCCTACGAGCAGTACTTC. This encodes CASSVAASRSSYEQYF.

This rearrangement joins TRBV4-3 to TRBJ2-2; 9 nucleotides line up with TRBD2. The CDR3 loop spans 17 amino acids. The germline gives CDR1 LGHNA, CDR2 YSLEER. Unmatched junction bases numbered 6, after V lost 3 bases and J lost 1 base. The CDR3 region is CASSQDYSGGNTGELFF. CDR3 sequence (DNA): TGCGCCAGCAGCCAGGATTATAGCGGGGGGAACACCGGGGAGCTGTTTTTT.

This chain connects TRBV5-1 to TRBJ2-7; D perhaps matches TRBD1 (6 bases). Germline-derived CDR1 and CDR2 are SGHRS and YFSETQ. V gave up 0 bases and J gave up 4 bases, with 23 bases separating them. The CDR3 is made up of 18 amino acids. The DNA for the CDR3 is TGCGCCAGCAGCTTGGTTATGGGGGCCCCTCCCCTCAATTACGAGCAGTACTTC. Translated, it gives CASSLVMGAPPLNYEQYF.

This clone was counted many times. The rearrangement uses TRBV7-6 and TRBJ2-2; D perhaps matches TRBD1 (5 bases). The CDR3 runs 16 residues. Trimming cost V 1 base and J 4 bases, with 13 bases left between them. Looked up from germline, CDR1 is SGHVS and CDR2 is FNYEAQ. This CDR3 reads CASSLGAGLATGELFF. CDR3 coding DNA: TGTGCCAGCAGCTTAGGAGCAGGGTTGGCCACCGGGGAGCTGTTTTTT.

The rearrangement links TRBV7-8 to TRBJ1-1, with a tentative D call TRBD1 (5 bases). V shed 1 base and J shed 0 bases, with 9 bases lying between them. The germline V gene has CDR1 SGHVS and CDR2 FQNEAQ. The CDR3 covers 15 residues. CDR3 DNA sequence: TGTGCCAGCAGCTTAGTCCAGGGCATGAACACTGAAGCTTTCTTT. Protein sequence: CASSLVQGMNTEAFF.

This clone was found once. CDR3 nucleotide sequence: TGTGCCAGCAGTGGGGGCGGCACAGATACGCAGTATTTT. This gives the protein CASSGGGTDTQYF. V usage is TRBV7-2 and J usage is TRBJ2-3; a possible D gene is TRBD1 (6 bases). Deletions cut 6 bases from V and 1 base from J, with 8 bases between. The CDR3 runs to 13 residues. Germline values: CDR1 SGHTA, CDR2 FQGNSA.

This clone has only a few counts. The chain is built from TRBV19 and TRBJ1-6; D may be TRBD1 (6 bases). Trimming pared 4 bases from V and 9 bases from J, leaving 13 bases between. The CDR3 has 14 residues. Per the germline V gene, CDR1 is LNHDA and CDR2 is SQIVND (reference sequence). The DNA of the CDR3 is TGTGCCAGTAGTACAGGGGTGGATGCTTCACCCCTCCACTTT. It encodes CASSTGVDASPLHF.